This paragraph covers one T cell receptor (beta chain) sequence. Its antigen remains unidentified. Base qualities are not recorded, but no much larger clone differs from it by a single base. These data are taken from a study of T cells in Graves' hyperthyroidism and ophthalmopathy (dated by TCRdb to the late 2010s). General notes on the study: Peripheral blood samples were taken at the time of initial diagnosis, prior to any treatment. For training and testing, the 80 to 100 patients in the discovery cohort were randomly divided in a 7:3 ratio. After blood sampling, hyperthyroidism patients were treated with methimazole at a starting dose of 30 mg daily, and ophthalmopathy patients were treated with high-dose intravenous methylprednisolone. The study also compared thyroid tissue and blood T-cell repertoires from about 6 Graves' hyperthyroidism patients. Whether ophthalmopathy could be predicted prospectively was tested in an independent validation cohort made up of under 20 hyperthyroidism patients plus 17 patients who later progressed to ophthalmopathy. The paper describes TCR Vbeta CDR3 sequencing of 135 peripheral blood samples, made up of roughly 45 ophthalmopathy patients, some 80 hyperthyroidism patients and approximately 17 progressor patients. To identify TCR V-J signatures that set the groups apart, the researchers used a discovery cohort of 100 patients, made up of roughly 40 with Graves' ophthalmopathy and about 60 with stable Graves' hyperthyroidism. Paper-wide results and their limitations: During validation, the model predicted progression to ophthalmopathy a median of approximately 6.5 months ahead of onset, with approximately 70% sensitivity and 72% to 80% specificity. No statistical method was used to fix the sample size in advance, and group allocation was not hidden from the investigators. In cross-validation, a model built on a 13 V-J signature told ophthalmopathy apart from stable hyperthyroidism with approximately 90% sensitivity and around 81% specificity, and in testing the same model reached 80%/75%. Blood samples also contained most of the expanded thyroid clonotypes (frequency above 0.001), which suggests that blood repertoires may reflect thyroid immune responses.

The TCR beta CDR3 regions were amplified from RNA transcripts. A first-round RT-PCR of the TCR CDR3 used the HTBI primer set with the Qiagen OneStep RT-PCR kit. A second multiplex PCR round built the libraries, followed by size selection and purification. Paired-end sequencing of the libraries was performed with 100 bp reads on an Illumina HiSeq2000. Concerning the study's data processing: SOAPnuke was used to process the raw data, throwing out any read that contained adapters or uncalled bases, had a mean Phred below 15, or lacked an exact constant-primer or identifier match. COPE v1.2.5 was used to merge the high-quality paired reads, and each unique nucleotide sequence was defined as a clonotype. Clonotypes were aligned to IMGT TRBV, TRBD and TRBJ reference segments using MiTCR v1.1. Analysis was restricted to V-J combinations with a frequency above 0.0001, which covered about 99% of repertoires. The TCS score was defined as the ratio of F50 (clonal expansion) to E x V (chaos), calculated using BLOSUM62-based TCRdist between CDR3 peptides within each V-J. Welch's t-statistics and random forest reduced around 520 V-J features to about 13, which were used in a naive Bayes classifier (R e1071). Using fastp trimming at Q25 and MiXCR clonotype assembly, TCRdb reanalyzed the public sequencing data and kept in-frame beta chains. Rows are unified per CDR3 protein, each entry keeping the most common DNA and genes. TCRdb's processing, not the study's, gives the V and J calls here. In this sample the table shows some 490,000 distinct CDR3 sequences, about 20% of which occur a single time. The top ten clonotypes cover 45% to 50% of the sample.

Ophthalmopathy patients had moderately to severely active disease, with a Clinical Activity Score of 3 or more, a NOSPECS grade of 4 or more, and a disease duration of less than 3 months. Patients with uncontrolled infections, other autoimmune diseases, pregnancy or lactation were excluded. Diagnoses relied on clinical symptoms, serum thyroxine and TRAb, thyroid ultrasound and orbital computed tomography. Ficoll-Paque density gradient centrifugation was used to isolate PBMCs from around 10 ml of fresh peripheral blood. Total RNA was extracted with Trizol reagent, and quality was checked on an Agilent 2100 Bioanalyzer. The CDR3, from cysteine to phenylalanine, totals 11 residues. This entry keeps only the CDR3 DNA: 33 bases, framed from base 1. Germline trimming amounts to 8 bases on V and 7 bases on J, with 5 as the count of junction bases outside the gene matches. CDR1 is given as SQVTM and CDR2 as ANQGSEA, both from the germline V gene.

The chain is made from TRBV29-1 and TRBJ1-2; TRBD1 fits 9 bases in the junction. The sequence derives from a woman in her seventies with Graves' ophthalmopathy. The sample was blood. The CDR3 sequence is CSFGTGFGYTF. The DNA sequence is TGCAGCTTCGGGACAGGGTTTGGCTACACCTTC.